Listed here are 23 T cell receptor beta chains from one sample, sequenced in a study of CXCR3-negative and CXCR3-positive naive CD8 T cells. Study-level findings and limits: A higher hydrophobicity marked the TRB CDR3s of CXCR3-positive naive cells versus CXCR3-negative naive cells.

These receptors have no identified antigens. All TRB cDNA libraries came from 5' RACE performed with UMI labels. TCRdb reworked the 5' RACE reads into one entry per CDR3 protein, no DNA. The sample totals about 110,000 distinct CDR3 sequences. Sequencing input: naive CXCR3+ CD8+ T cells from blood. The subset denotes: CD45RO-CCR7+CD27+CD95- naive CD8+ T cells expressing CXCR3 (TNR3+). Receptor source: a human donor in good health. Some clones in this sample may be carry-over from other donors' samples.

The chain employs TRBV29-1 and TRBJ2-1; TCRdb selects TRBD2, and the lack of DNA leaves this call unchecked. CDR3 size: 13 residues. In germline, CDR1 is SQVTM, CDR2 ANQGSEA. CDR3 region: CSVVSASVNEQFF.

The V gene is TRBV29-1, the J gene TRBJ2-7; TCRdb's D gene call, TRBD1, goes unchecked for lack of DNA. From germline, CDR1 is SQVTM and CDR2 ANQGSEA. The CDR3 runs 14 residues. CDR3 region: CSALGQESSYEQYF.

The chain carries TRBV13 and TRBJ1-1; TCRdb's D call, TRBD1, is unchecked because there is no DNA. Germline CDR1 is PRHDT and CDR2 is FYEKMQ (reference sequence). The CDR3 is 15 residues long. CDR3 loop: CASSLGGPVALEAFF.

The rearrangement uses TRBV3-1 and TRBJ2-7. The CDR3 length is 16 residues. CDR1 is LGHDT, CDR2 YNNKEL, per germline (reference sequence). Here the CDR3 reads CASSHYPSERPYEQYF.

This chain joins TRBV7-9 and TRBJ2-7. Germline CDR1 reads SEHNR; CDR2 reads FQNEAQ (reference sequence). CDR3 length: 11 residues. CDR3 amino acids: CATSATYEQYF.

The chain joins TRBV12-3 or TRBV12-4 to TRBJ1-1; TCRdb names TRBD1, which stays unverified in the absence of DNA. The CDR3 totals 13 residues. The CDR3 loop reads CASSLVGGTEAFF.

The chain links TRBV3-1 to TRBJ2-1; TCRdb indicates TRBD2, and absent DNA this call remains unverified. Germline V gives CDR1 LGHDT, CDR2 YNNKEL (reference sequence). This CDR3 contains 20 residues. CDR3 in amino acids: CASSQERGLAGGRFDNEQFF.

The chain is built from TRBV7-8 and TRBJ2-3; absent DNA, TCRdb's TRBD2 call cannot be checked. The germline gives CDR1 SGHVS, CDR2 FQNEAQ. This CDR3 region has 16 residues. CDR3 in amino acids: CASSLVAGGETDTQYF.

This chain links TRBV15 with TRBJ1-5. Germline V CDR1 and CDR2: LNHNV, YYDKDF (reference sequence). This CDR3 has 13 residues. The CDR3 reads CATSVMIDQPQHF.

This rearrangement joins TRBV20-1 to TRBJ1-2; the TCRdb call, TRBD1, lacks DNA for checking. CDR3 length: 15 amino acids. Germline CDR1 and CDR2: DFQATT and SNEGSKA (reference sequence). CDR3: CSARGGTGEVDGYTF.

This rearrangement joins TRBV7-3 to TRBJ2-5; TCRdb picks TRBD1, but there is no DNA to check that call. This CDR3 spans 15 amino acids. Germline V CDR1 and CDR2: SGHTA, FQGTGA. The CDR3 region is CASSLLEGAEETQYF.

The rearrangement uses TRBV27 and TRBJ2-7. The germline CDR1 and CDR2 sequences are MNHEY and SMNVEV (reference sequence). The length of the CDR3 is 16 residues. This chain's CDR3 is CASSLSEAVSFHEQYF.

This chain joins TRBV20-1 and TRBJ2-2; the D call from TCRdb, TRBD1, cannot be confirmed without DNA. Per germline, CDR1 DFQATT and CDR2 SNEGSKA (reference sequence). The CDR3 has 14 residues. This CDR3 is CSAAGTGQSGELFF.

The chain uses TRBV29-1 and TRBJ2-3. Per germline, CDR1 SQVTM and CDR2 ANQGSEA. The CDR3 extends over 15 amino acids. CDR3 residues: CSVEVNADLTDTQYF.

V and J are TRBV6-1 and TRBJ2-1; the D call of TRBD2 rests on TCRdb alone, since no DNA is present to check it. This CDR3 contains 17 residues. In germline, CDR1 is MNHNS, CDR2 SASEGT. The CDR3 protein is CASSEGLAGGKYNEQFF.

The CDR3: CASSWDSNEQFF. The chain carries TRBV5-1 and TRBJ2-1. Germline CDR1 SGHRS, CDR2 YFSETQ. CDR3 size: 12 residues.

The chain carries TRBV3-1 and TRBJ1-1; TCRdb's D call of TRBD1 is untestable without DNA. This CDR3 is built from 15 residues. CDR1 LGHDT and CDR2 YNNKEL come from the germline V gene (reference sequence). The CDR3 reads CASSQDWGDGDEAFF.

The CDR3 is CASSLREGSEQYF. V usage is TRBV28 and J usage is TRBJ2-7; TCRdb lists TRBD2, though no DNA is available to test this call. The germline gives CDR1 MDHEN, CDR2 SYDVKM. This CDR3 contains 13 residues.

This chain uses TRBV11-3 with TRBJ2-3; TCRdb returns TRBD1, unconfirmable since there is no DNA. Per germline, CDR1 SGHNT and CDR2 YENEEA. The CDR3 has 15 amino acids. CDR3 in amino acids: CASSLGQGEPDTQYF.

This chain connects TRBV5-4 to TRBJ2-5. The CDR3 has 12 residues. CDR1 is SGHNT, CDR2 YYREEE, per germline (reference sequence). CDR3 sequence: CASSTLGETQYF.

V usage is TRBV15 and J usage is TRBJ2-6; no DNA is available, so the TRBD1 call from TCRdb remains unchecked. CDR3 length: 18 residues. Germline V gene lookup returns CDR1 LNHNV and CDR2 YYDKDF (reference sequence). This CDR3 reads CATSPPDGSSSGANVLTF.

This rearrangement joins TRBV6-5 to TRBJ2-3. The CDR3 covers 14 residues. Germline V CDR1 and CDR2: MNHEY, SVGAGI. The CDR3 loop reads CASSFRTRADTQYF.

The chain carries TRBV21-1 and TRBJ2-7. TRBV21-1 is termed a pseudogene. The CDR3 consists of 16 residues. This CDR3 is CASSNYVVHEAYEQYF.